The clone carrying this T cell receptor beta chain was observed a handful of times. The antigen is not known. The CDR3 is 14 residues long. In germline, CDR1 is LGHNA, CDR2 YNFKEQ. The junction had 5 bases not matched to a gene; V was cut back by 1 base and J by 15 bases. The data derive from a study of beta chain features in type 1 diabetes. Study-wide context: Age, gender, cell numbers and subset yield matched between patients and controls. Across all samples, over 85 million sorted cells were examined.

Study results and caveats: Compared with healthy donors, patients appeared to share more similar naive, central memory and regulatory TCRB repertoires. Reduced insertions and increased deletions marked VDJ junctions in type 1 diabetes patients.

Of the isolated RNA, all was reverse transcribed, and so the sequenced material was expressed TCRB transcripts. The method was immunoSEQ multiplex PCR; TCRdb's version includes in-frame clones alone and lacks a portion of them. This repertoire shows more than 300,000 clones, about 15% found once; its top ten account for approximately 0.02%. The clonotype comes from a woman between 18 and 29 years old in good health. The V gene is TRBV4-2, the J gene TRBJ2-1; 14 bases map to TRBD2. The sequenced sample consisted of naive CD4+ T cells from blood. CDR3 protein: CASSQGTSGRKGFF. The DNA of the CDR3 is TGTGCCAGCAGCCAAGGGACTAGCGGGAGGAAAGGGTTCTTC.